A selection of T cell receptor beta chains follows, all from one sample in a study of cytomegalovirus exposure and HLA in healthy donors. Assay: immunoSEQ multiplex PCR; the TCRdb copy retains only in-frame clones and omits some. The sample lists around 100,000 clones, under 85% occurring once. Sequencing used PBMCs. These receptors were taken from a man aged 45-60 years in good health and CMV-seropositive. CDR3s include the opening cysteine and the closing phenylalanine or tryptophan. D genes are given only for firm matches. Size values are once, few and many counts, or a class for expanded clones, and some rows have none.

J gene: TRBJ2-7; clone size: few; V gene: TRBV7-2; D gene: -; CDR3 protein: CASSEYSYEQYF; CDR3 DNA: TGTGCCAGCAGCGAGTACTCCTACGAGCAGTACTTC
J gene: TRBJ2-4; clone size: once; V gene: TRBV30; D gene: TRBD2; CDR3 protein: CAAPAGGAKNIQYF; CDR3 DNA: TGTGCCGCCCCCGCCGGGGGGGCCAAAAACATTCAGTACTTC
J gene: TRBJ1-3; clone size: few; V gene: TRBV7-9; D gene: -; CDR3 protein: CASSPRGGAIYF; CDR3 DNA: TGTGCCAGCAGCCCCCGAGGAGGAGCCATATATTTT
J gene: TRBJ1-4; clone size: -; V gene: TRBV14; D gene: -; CDR3 protein: CASSQAGWDEKLFF; CDR3 DNA: TGTGCCAGCAGCCAAGCGGGTTGGGATGAAAAACTGTTTTTT
J gene: TRBJ2-5; clone size: few; V gene: TRBV18; D gene: TRBD2; CDR3 protein: CASSGGGGGQETQYF; CDR3 DNA: TGTGCCAGCTCTGGCGGCGGGGGGGGCCAAGAGACCCAGTACTTC
J gene: TRBJ2-3; clone size: -; V gene: TRBV7-3; D gene: TRBD1; CDR3 protein: CASSERRQGTQYF; CDR3 DNA: TGTGCCAGCAGCGAAAGAAGACAGGGGACGCAGTATTTT
J gene: TRBJ2-7; clone size: -; V gene: TRBV30; D gene: -; CDR3 protein: CAWTQGSYEQYF; CDR3 DNA: TGTGCCTGGACACAGGGTTCCTACGAGCAGTACTTC
J gene: TRBJ2-2; clone size: -; V gene: TRBV11-3; D gene: -; CDR3 protein: CASSRGSTGELFF; CDR3 DNA: TGTGCCAGCAGCCGGGGAAGCACCGGGGAGCTGTTTTTT
J gene: TRBJ1-2; clone size: -; V gene: TRBV5-1; D gene: TRBD1; CDR3 protein: CASSPGQDYGYTF; CDR3 DNA: TGCGCCAGCAGCCCCGGACAGGACTATGGCTACACCTTC
J gene: TRBJ2-1; clone size: few; V gene: TRBV7-9; D gene: -; CDR3 protein: CASSRNEQFF; CDR3 DNA: TGTGCCAGCAGCCGCAATGAGCAGTTCTTC
J gene: TRBJ2-5; clone size: -; V gene: TRBV5-8; D gene: TRBD1; CDR3 protein: CASSLGQGAVQETQYF; CDR3 DNA: TGTGCCAGCAGCTTGGGCCAGGGGGCGGTACAAGAGACCCAGTACTTC
J gene: TRBJ2-5; clone size: -; V gene: TRBV11-1; D gene: -; CDR3 protein: CASSPQTQETQYF; CDR3 DNA: TGTGCCAGCAGCCCTCAGACTCAAGAGACCCAGTACTTC
J gene: TRBJ2-7; clone size: -; V gene: TRBV25-1; D gene: TRBD2; CDR3 protein: CASSDEGLYEQYF; CDR3 DNA: TGTGCCAGCAGTGATGAGGGACTATACGAGCAGTACTTC
J gene: TRBJ2-5; clone size: few; V gene: TRBV27; D gene: -; CDR3 protein: CASSLNPPGQSQETQYF; CDR3 DNA: TGTGCCAGCAGTTTAAATCCTCCGGGACAAAGCCAAGAGACCCAGTACTTC
J gene: TRBJ1-2; clone size: -; V gene: TRBV5-5; D gene: TRBD1; CDR3 protein: CASSFWDRGDGYTF; CDR3 DNA: TGTGCCAGCAGCTTCTGGGACAGGGGTGATGGCTACACCTTC
J gene: TRBJ1-3; clone size: -; V gene: TRBV2; D gene: -; CDR3 protein: CASSEWGGRASGNTIYF; CDR3 DNA: TGTGCCAGCAGTGAATGGGGGGGTAGGGCCTCTGGAAACACCATATATTTT
J gene: TRBJ2-7; clone size: -; V gene: TRBV7-2; D gene: TRBD1; CDR3 protein: CASSSLAPGGWLSEQYF; CDR3 DNA: TGTGCCAGCAGCTCCCTCGCGCCAGGGGGCTGGCTATCCGAGCAGTACTTC
J gene: TRBJ2-2; clone size: few; V gene: TRBV11-1; D gene: TRBD2; CDR3 protein: CASSLPSGRFTGELFF; CDR3 DNA: TGTGCCAGCAGCCTTCCGAGCGGGAGGTTCACCGGGGAGCTGTTTTTT
J gene: TRBJ2-2; clone size: -; V gene: TRBV7-3; D gene: -; CDR3 protein: CASSGGPPDTGELFF; CDR3 DNA: TGTGCCAGCAGCGGCGGGCCCCCGGACACCGGGGAGCTGTTTTTT
J gene: TRBJ2-7; clone size: -; V gene: TRBV5-1; D gene: TRBD1; CDR3 protein: CASSSGQGAYEQYF; CDR3 DNA: TGCGCCAGCAGCTCGGGACAGGGGGCCTACGAGCAGTACTTC
J gene: TRBJ2-1; clone size: few; V gene: TRBV7-8; D gene: -; CDR3 protein: CASSAWEKSYNEQFF; CDR3 DNA: TGTGCCAGCAGCGCATGGGAGAAGTCCTACAATGAGCAGTTCTTC
J gene: TRBJ2-1; clone size: once; V gene: TRBV30; D gene: TRBD2; CDR3 protein: CAWSVTGGPNEQFF; CDR3 DNA: TGTGCCTGGAGTGTAACGGGAGGGCCCAATGAGCAGTTCTTC
J gene: TRBJ2-1; clone size: -; V gene: TRBV6-1; D gene: -; CDR3 protein: CASSDQGSYNEQFF; CDR3 DNA: TGTGCCAGCAGTGACCAGGGCTCCTACAATGAGCAGTTCTTC
J gene: TRBJ1-2; clone size: -; V gene: TRBV27; D gene: TRBD1; CDR3 protein: CASSNPRQGAYGYTF; CDR3 DNA: TGTGCCAGCAGCAACCCGAGACAGGGAGCGTATGGCTACACCTTC
J gene: TRBJ1-5; clone size: -; V gene: TRBV27; D gene: TRBD1; CDR3 protein: CASSQGAERNQPQHF; CDR3 DNA: TGTGCCAGCAGTCAGGGGGCGGAACGGAATCAGCCCCAGCATTTT
J gene: TRBJ2-1; clone size: -; V gene: TRBV29-1; D gene: -; CDR3 protein: CSVDNYPGDEQFF; CDR3 DNA: TGCAGCGTTGATAACTACCCCGGGGATGAGCAGTTCTTC
J gene: TRBJ1-2; clone size: few; V gene: TRBV27; D gene: TRBD1; CDR3 protein: CASRPTGGWGYTF; CDR3 DNA: TGTGCCAGCAGGCCGACAGGGGGCTGGGGCTACACCTTC
J gene: TRBJ1-2; clone size: -; V gene: TRBV27; D gene: TRBD1; CDR3 protein: CASSLRDRGSDGYTF; CDR3 DNA: TGTGCCAGCAGTTTACGGGACAGGGGAAGCGATGGCTACACCTTC
J gene: TRBJ2-1; clone size: few; V gene: TRBV7-9; D gene: -; CDR3 protein: CASSASMSSYNEQFF; CDR3 DNA: TGTGCCAGCAGCGCCTCGATGAGCTCCTACAATGAGCAGTTCTTC
J gene: TRBJ2-2; clone size: -; V gene: TRBV7-3; D gene: TRBD2; CDR3 protein: CASSLSRLAGVGTGELFF; CDR3 DNA: TGTGCCAGCAGCTTATCCCGACTAGCGGGAGTAGGTACCGGGGAGCTGTTTTTT
J gene: TRBJ2-5; clone size: few; V gene: TRBV27; D gene: TRBD1; CDR3 protein: CASSLGFRGLLETQYF; CDR3 DNA: TGTGCCAGCAGTTTAGGTTTCAGGGGGCTGTTGGAGACCCAGTACTTC
J gene: TRBJ1-2; clone size: -; V gene: TRBV7-2; D gene: TRBD1; CDR3 protein: CASSRTDRGYNYGYTF; CDR3 DNA: TGTGCCAGCAGCCGTACCGACAGGGGATATAACTATGGCTACACCTTC
J gene: TRBJ2-3; clone size: -; V gene: TRBV5-4; D gene: TRBD2; CDR3 protein: CASAMGGVEPFPLSQYF; CDR3 DNA: TGTGCCAGCGCCATGGGGGGGGTGGAACCTTTCCCCCTCTCGCAGTATTTT
J gene: TRBJ2-2; clone size: -; V gene: TRBV28; D gene: TRBD1; CDR3 protein: CASSLSDRATGELFF; CDR3 DNA: TGTGCCAGCAGTTTATCGGACAGGGCCACCGGGGAGCTGTTTTTT
J gene: TRBJ2-3; clone size: -; V gene: TRBV6-4; D gene: TRBD2; CDR3 protein: CASTPTSGSGSDTQYF; CDR3 DNA: TGTGCCAGCACCCCGACTAGCGGGAGTGGGTCAGATACGCAGTATTTT
J gene: TRBJ1-3; clone size: -; V gene: TRBV5-1; D gene: TRBD1; CDR3 protein: CASSLGPGGSGNTIYF; CDR3 DNA: TGCGCCAGCAGCTTGGGTCCAGGGGGCTCTGGAAACACCATATATTTT
J gene: TRBJ2-7; clone size: -; V gene: TRBV7-3; D gene: TRBD2; CDR3 protein: CASSLEAGVSYEQYF; CDR3 DNA: TGTGCCAGCAGCTTAGAAGCGGGAGTTAGTTACGAGCAGTACTTC
J gene: TRBJ2-5; clone size: -; V gene: TRBV7-2; D gene: TRBD1; CDR3 protein: CASSSGTVQETQYF; CDR3 DNA: TGTGCCAGCAGCTCGGGGACAGTCCAAGAGACCCAGTACTTC
J gene: TRBJ2-7; clone size: few; V gene: TRBV7-3; D gene: TRBD1; CDR3 protein: CASSSNLTGGSYEQYF; CDR3 DNA: TGTGCCAGCAGCTCCAACCTGACAGGGGGATCCTACGAGCAGTACTTC
J gene: TRBJ2-1; clone size: -; V gene: TRBV18; D gene: -; CDR3 protein: CASSRRGSYNEQFF; CDR3 DNA: TGTGCCAGCTCACGCAGGGGCTCCTACAATGAGCAGTTCTTC
J gene: TRBJ2-7; clone size: -; V gene: TRBV6-1; D gene: TRBD2; CDR3 protein: CASRGLAGDYEQYF; CDR3 DNA: TGTGCCAGCAGGGGACTAGCGGGAGACTACGAGCAGTACTTC
J gene: TRBJ2-5; clone size: -; V gene: TRBV5-1; D gene: TRBD1; CDR3 protein: CASTQGANQETQYF; CDR3 DNA: TGCGCCAGCACACAGGGGGCTAACCAAGAGACCCAGTACTTC
J gene: TRBJ2-5; clone size: -; V gene: TRBV18; D gene: -; CDR3 protein: CASSSRVQETQYF; CDR3 DNA: TGTGCCAGCTCAAGCAGGGTTCAAGAGACCCAGTACTTC
J gene: TRBJ2-3; clone size: -; V gene: TRBV6-6; D gene: TRBD2; CDR3 protein: CASSWTRGSTDTQYF; CDR3 DNA: TGTGCCAGCAGTTGGACTAGAGGTAGCACAGATACGCAGTATTTT
J gene: TRBJ1-1; clone size: once; V gene: TRBV29-1; D gene: TRBD1; CDR3 protein: CSVEDPPTGGAVTEAFF; CDR3 DNA: TGCAGCGTTGAGGACCCCCCTACAGGGGGCGCGGTCACTGAAGCTTTCTTT
J gene: TRBJ1-3; clone size: -; V gene: TRBV30; D gene: -; CDR3 protein: CAWSVLGNTIYF; CDR3 DNA: TGTGCCTGGAGTGTACTGGGAAACACCATATATTTT
J gene: TRBJ2-7; clone size: -; V gene: TRBV29-1; D gene: -; CDR3 protein: CSATSTGSEQYF; CDR3 DNA: TGCAGCGCCACCTCCACTGGGAGCGAGCAGTACTTC
J gene: TRBJ2-3; clone size: once; V gene: TRBV2; D gene: TRBD2; CDR3 protein: CASGGGSRGDTQYF; CDR3 DNA: TGTGCCAGCGGCGGCGGGAGTCGAGGAGATACGCAGTATTTT
J gene: TRBJ1-4; clone size: -; V gene: TRBV19; D gene: -; CDR3 protein: CASGALGTNEKLFF; CDR3 DNA: TGTGCCAGTGGGGCACTGGGAACTAATGAAAAACTGTTTTTT
J gene: TRBJ2-7; clone size: few; V gene: TRBV5-1; D gene: TRBD1; CDR3 protein: CASSLDRGDRAEQYF; CDR3 DNA: TGCGCCAGCAGCTTGGACCGAGGGGACAGGGCCGAGCAGTACTTC
J gene: TRBJ1-2; clone size: -; V gene: TRBV5-1; D gene: TRBD1; CDR3 protein: CASSLTFPGGSGWNGYTF; CDR3 DNA: TGCGCCAGCAGCTTGACCTTCCCAGGGGGGTCTGGGTGGAATGGCTACACCTTC
J gene: TRBJ2-3; clone size: -; V gene: TRBV28; D gene: -; CDR3 protein: CASIMGGAPGTQYF; CDR3 DNA: TGTGCCAGCATCATGGGGGGGGCGCCGGGCACGCAGTATTTT
J gene: TRBJ1-2; clone size: -; V gene: TRBV6-5; D gene: TRBD1; CDR3 protein: CASSYQGGGSGYTF; CDR3 DNA: TGTGCCAGCAGTTACCAAGGGGGCGGCTCTGGCTACACCTTC
J gene: TRBJ2-2; clone size: -; V gene: TRBV15; D gene: TRBD1; CDR3 protein: CATSRDPGTANTGELFF; CDR3 DNA: TGTGCCACCAGCAGAGATCCGGGGACAGCGAACACCGGGGAGCTGTTTTTT
J gene: TRBJ2-2; clone size: -; V gene: TRBV6-1; D gene: -; CDR3 protein: CGTAVPGVVPGELFF; CDR3 DNA: TGTGGAACCGCAGTCCCCGGGGTGGTCCCCGGGGAGCTGTTTTTT
J gene: TRBJ1-6; clone size: -; V gene: TRBV7-2; D gene: TRBD1; CDR3 protein: CASSSRQGMLTLHF; CDR3 DNA: TGTGCCAGCAGCTCCAGACAGGGTATGCTGACCCTCCACTTT
J gene: TRBJ2-3; clone size: once; V gene: TRBV6-4; D gene: -; CDR3 protein: CASSVGDSSTDTQYF; CDR3 DNA: TGTGCCAGCAGTGTAGGGGACTCTAGCACAGATACGCAGTATTTT
J gene: TRBJ2-7; clone size: -; V gene: TRBV5-6; D gene: TRBD2; CDR3 protein: CASSSLLAGAHEQYF; CDR3 DNA: TGTGCCAGCAGCTCGCTACTAGCGGGAGCCCACGAGCAGTACTTC